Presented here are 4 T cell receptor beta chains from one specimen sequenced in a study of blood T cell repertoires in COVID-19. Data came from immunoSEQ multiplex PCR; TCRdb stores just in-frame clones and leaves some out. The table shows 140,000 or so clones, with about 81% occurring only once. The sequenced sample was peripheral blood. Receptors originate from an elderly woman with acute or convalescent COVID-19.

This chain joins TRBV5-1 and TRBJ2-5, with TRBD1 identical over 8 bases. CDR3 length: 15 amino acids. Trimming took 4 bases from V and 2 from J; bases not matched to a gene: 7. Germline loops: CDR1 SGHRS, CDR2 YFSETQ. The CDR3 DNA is TGCGCCAGCAGCCAGGGACAGGCAGCTCAAGAGACCCAGTACTTC. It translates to CASSQGQAAQETQYF.

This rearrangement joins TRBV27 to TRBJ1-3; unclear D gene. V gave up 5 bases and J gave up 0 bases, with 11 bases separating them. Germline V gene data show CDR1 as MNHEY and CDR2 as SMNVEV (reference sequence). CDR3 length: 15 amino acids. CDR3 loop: CASSLTKSSGNTIYF. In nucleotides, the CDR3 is TGTGCCAGCAGTCTAACCAAAAGCTCTGGAAACACCATATATTTT.

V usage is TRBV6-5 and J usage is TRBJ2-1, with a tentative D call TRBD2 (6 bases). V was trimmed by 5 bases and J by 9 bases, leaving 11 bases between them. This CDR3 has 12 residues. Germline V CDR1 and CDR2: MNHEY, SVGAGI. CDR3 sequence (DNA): TGTGCCAGCAGTCCTCGGGGGATTGAGCAGTTCTTC. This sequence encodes CASSPRGIEQFF.

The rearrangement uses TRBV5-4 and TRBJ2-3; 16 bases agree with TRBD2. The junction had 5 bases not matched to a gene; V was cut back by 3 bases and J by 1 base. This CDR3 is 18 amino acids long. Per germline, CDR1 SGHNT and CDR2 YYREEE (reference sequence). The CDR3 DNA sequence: TGTGCCAGCAGCTCGGGACTAGCGGGAGGGCGTGGCACAGATACGCAGTATTTT. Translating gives CASSSGLAGGRGTDTQYF.